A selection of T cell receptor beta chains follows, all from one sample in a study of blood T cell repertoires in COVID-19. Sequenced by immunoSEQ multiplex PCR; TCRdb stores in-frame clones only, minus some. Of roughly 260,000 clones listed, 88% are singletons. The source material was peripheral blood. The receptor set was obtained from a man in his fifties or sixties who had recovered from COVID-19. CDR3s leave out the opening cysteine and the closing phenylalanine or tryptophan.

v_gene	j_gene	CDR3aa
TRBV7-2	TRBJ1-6	ASSLGQVYNSPLH
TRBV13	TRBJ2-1	ASSLGRDEQF
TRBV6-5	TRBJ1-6	ASRGQGDSPLH
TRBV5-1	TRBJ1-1	ASGRTGEGTEAF
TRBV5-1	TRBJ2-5	ASLGGAGETQY
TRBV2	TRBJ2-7	ALRTGRRDEQY
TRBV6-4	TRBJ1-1	AQIQTGQGAF
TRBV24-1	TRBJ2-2	ATTDTGGKAGELF
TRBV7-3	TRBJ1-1	ASSLQGVNTEAF
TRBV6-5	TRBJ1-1	ASSYFKAGRNTEAF
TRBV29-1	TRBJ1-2	SVVGQNYGYT
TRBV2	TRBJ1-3	ASSVTMMGAGNTIY
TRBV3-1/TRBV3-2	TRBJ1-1	ASSQGQGRVNTEAF
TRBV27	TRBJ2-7	ASGRQGAPYEQY
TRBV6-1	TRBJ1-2	ASSEGGSNYGYT
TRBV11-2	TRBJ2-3	ASSLGGVDTQY
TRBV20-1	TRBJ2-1	SVVHENEQF
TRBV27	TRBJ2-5	ASRTGQETQY
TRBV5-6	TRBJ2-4	ASSFGNIQY
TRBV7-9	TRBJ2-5	AGSFGGGVKETQY
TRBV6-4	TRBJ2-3	ASSDRERDTQY
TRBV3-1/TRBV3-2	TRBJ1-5	ASSLQGFNQPQH
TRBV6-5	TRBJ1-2	ASSWNRGLSYGYT
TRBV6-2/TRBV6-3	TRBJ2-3	ASSFPLQGFGTDTQY
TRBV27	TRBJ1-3	ASSSGQGLAGNTIY
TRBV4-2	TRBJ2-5	ASSRSFGTVIETQY
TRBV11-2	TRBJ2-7	ASSLDPRGLRGEQY
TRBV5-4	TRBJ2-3	ASSLEQGTSTDTQY
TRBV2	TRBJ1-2	AIPDRGVNGYT
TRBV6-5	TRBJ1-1	ASKRTWNTEAF
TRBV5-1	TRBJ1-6	ASSLDRGNYNSPLH
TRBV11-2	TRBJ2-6	ASSLVGGGTSGANVLT
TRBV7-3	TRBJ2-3	ASSLGIVTDTQY
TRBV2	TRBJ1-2	ASSEAGTGGDGYT
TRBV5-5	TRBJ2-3	ASSFRDRGRDTQY
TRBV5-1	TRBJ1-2	ASSLQEYNGYT
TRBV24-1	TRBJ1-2	ATSEPPANYGYT
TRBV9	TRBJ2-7	ASSPGTSGVQGEQY
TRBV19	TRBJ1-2	ASSMGTGDGYT
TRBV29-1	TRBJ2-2	SVAPTGAGELF
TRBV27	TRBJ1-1	ASSLNRDRAGMNTEAF
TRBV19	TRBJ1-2	ASSLPGQGLSNYGYT
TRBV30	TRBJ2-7	AWTGGNEQY
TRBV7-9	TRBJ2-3	ASSHTFRVGTDTQY
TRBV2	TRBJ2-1	ASSQRLAGGEEF
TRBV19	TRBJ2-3	ASSIPGLAGALDTQY
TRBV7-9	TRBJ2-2	ASSARTGKSGELF
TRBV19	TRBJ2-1	ASSTGTSNNEQF
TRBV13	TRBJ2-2	ASSLGQGAGELF
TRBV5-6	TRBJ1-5	ASSFGSAGRDQPQH